This entry features one T cell receptor (beta chain) sequence. Its specificity is unknown. These data are taken from a study of cytomegalovirus exposure and HLA in healthy donors. Study findings and constraints: Per published reports, the classifier diagnosed cytomegalovirus status with high specificity and sensitivity.

PCR employed 60 Vbeta and 13 Jbeta primers. Assay used: immunoSEQ multiplex PCR; TCRdb lists only in-frame clones, some missing. The table has approximately 200,000 clones, 82% seen once. V was pared by 5 bases and J by 3 bases, with 9 bases of the junction left unmatched. CDR1 and CDR2 (germline): MNHEY, SVGAGI. CDR3 length: 15 residues. The V call is TRBV6-5, the J call TRBJ1-2, with TRBD1 matching over 7 bases. Sequencing was carried out using PBMCs. The origin of this receptor is a boy aged 2-15 years in good health and CMV-seronegative. CDR3 bases: TGTGCCAGCAGTAAGACAGGGCGAGGGGACTATGGCTACACCTTC. Translated, it gives CASSKTGRGDYGYTF.